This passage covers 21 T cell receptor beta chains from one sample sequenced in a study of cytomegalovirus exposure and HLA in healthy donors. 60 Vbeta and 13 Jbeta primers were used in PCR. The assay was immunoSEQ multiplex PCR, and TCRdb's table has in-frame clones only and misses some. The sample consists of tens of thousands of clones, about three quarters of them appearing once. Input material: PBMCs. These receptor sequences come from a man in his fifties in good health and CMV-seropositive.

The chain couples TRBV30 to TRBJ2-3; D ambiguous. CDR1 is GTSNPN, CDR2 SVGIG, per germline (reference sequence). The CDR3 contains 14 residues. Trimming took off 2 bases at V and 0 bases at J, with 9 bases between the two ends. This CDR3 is CAWSHPESTDTQYF. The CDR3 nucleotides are TGTGCCTGGAGTCACCCTGAGAGCACAGATACGCAGTATTTT.

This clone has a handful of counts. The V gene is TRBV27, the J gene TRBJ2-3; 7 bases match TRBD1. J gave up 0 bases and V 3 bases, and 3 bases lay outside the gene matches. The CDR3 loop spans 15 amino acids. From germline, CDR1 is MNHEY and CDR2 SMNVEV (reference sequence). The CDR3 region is CASSLRGQSTDTQYF. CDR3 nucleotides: TGTGCCAGCAGTTTGAGGGGACAGAGCACAGATACGCAGTATTTT.

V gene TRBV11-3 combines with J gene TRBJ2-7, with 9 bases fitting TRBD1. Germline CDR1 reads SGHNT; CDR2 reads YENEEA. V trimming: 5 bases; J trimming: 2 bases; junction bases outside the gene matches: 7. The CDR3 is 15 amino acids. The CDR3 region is CASSPGQGRTYEQYF. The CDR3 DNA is TGTGCCAGCAGCCCCGGACAGGGGAGAACCTACGAGCAGTACTTC.

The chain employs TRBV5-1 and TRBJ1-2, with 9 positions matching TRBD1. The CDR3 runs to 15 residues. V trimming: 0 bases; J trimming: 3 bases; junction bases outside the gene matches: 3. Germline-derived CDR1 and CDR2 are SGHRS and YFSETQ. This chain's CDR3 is CASSLGRQGDYGYTF. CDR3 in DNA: TGCGCCAGCAGCTTGGGGAGACAGGGGGACTATGGCTACACCTTC.

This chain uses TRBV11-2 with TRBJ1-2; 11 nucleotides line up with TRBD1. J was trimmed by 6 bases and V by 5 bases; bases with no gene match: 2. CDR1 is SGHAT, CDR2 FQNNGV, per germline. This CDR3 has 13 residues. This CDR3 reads CASSRDRGNGYTF. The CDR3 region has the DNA TGTGCCAGCAGCAGGGACAGGGGGAATGGCTACACCTTC.

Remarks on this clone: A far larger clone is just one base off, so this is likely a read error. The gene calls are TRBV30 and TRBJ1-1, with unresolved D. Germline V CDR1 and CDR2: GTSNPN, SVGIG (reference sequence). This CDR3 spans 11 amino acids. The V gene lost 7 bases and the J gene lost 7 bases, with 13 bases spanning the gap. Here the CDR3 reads CASIPLIEAFF. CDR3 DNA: TGTGCCTCGATCCCCCTAATTGAAGCTTTCTTT.

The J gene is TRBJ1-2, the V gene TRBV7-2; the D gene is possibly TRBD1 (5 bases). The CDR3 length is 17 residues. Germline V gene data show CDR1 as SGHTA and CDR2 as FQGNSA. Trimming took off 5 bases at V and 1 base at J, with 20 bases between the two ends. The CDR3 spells CASSPREAGKFNYGYTF. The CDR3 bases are TGTGCCAGCAGCCCCCGAGAGGCAGGGAAATTTAACTATGGCTACACCTTC.

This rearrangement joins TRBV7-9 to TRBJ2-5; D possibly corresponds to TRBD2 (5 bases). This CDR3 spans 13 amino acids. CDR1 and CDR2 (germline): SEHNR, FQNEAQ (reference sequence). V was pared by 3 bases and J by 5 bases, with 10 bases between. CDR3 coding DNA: TGTGCCAGCAGCTTTGGTAGAGGGGAGACCCAGTACTTC. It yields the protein CASSFGRGETQYF.

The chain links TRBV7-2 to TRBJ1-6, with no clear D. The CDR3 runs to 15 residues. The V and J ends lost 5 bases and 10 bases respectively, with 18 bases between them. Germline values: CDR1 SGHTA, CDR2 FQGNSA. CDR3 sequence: CASSLSQASYSPLHF. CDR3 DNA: TGTGCCAGCAGCCTAAGCCAGGCCTCATACTCACCCCTCCACTTT.

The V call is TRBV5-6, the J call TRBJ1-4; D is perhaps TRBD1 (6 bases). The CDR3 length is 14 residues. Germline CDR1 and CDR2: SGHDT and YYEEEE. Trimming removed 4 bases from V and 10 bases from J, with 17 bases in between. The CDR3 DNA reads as TGTGCCAGCAGCCTCTGGGGGCCAGAAGGAAAACTGTTTTTT. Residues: CASSLWGPEGKLFF.

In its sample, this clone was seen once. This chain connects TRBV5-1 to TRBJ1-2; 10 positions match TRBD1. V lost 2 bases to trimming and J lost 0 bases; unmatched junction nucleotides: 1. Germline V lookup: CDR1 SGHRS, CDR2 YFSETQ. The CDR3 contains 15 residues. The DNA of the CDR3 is TGCGCCAGCAGCTTCGGGACAGGGGCTAACTATGGCTACACCTTC. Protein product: CASSFGTGANYGYTF.

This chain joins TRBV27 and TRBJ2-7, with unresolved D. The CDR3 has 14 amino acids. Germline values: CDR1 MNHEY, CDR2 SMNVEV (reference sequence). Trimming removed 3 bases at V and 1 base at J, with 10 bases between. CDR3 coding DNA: TGTGCCAGCAGTTTGGCCGAGGATTCCTACGAGCAGTACTTC. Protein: CASSLAEDSYEQYF.

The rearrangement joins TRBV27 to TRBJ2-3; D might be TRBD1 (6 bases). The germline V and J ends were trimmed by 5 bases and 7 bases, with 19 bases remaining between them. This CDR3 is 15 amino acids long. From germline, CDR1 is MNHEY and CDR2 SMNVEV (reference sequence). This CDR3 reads CASSPRTGFRNTQYF. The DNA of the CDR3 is TGTGCCAGCAGTCCCAGAACAGGGTTTCGAAATACGCAGTATTTT.

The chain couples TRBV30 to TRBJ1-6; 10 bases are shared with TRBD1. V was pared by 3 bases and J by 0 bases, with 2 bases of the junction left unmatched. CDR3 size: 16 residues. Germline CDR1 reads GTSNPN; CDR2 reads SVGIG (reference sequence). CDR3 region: CAWRGQGSSYNSPLHF. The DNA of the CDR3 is TGTGCCTGGAGGGGACAGGGGAGCTCCTATAATTCACCCCTCCACTTT.

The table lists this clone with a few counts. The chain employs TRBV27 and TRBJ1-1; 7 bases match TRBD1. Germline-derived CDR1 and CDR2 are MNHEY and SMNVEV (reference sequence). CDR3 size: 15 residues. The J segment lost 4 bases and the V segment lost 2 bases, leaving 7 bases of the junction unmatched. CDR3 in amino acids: CASSLAGTVGTEAFF. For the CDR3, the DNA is TGTGCCAGCAGTTTAGCCGGGACAGTGGGCACTGAAGCTTTCTTT.

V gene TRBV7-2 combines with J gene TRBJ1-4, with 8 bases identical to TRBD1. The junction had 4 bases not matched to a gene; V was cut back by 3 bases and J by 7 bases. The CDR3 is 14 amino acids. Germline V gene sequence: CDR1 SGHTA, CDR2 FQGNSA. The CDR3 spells CASSFGRGREKLFF. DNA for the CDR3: TGTGCCAGCAGCTTCGGCAGGGGGCGTGAAAAACTGTTTTTT.

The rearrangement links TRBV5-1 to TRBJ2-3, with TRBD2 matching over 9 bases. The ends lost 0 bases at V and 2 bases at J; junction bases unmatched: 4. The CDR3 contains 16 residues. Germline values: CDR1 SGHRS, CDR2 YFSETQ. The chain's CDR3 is CASSLVAGGTTDTQYF. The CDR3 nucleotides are TGCGCCAGCAGCTTGGTGGCGGGAGGGACCACAGATACGCAGTATTTT.

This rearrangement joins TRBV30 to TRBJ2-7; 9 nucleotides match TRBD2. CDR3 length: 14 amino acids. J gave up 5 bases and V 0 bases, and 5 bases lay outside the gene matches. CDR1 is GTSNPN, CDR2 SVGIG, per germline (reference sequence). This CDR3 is CAWSVGGRVNEQYF. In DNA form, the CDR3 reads TGTGCCTGGAGTGTAGGCGGGAGGGTGAACGAGCAGTACTTC.

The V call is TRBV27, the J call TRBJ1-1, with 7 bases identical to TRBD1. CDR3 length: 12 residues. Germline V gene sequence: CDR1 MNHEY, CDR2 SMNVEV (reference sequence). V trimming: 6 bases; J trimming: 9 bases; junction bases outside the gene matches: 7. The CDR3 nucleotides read TGTGCCAGCAGGGTGACAGGGAATAAAGCTTTCTTT. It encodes CASRVTGNKAFF.

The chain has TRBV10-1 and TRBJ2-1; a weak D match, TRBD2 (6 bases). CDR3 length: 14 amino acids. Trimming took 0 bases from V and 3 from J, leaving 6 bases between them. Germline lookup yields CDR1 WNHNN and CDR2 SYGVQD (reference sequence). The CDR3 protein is CASSESGLYNEQFF. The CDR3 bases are TGCGCCAGCAGTGAGTCGGGACTCTACAATGAGCAGTTCTTC.

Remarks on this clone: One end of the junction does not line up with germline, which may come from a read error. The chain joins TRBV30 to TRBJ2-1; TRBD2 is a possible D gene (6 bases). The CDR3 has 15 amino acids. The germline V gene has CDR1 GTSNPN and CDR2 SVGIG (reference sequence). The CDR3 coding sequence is TGTGCCTGGAGTGTAGGACTACTCCTTTACACTGAGCAGTTCTTC. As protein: CAWSVGLLLYTEQFF.